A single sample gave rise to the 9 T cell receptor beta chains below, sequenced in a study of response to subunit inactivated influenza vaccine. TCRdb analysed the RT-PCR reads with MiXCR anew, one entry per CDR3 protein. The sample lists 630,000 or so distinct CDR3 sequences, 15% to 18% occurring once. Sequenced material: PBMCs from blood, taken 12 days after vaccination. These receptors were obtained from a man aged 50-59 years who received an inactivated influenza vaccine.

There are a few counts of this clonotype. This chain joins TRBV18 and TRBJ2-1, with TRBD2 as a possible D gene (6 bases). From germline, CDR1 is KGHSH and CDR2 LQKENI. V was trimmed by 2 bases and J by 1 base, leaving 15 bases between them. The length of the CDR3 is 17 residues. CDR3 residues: CASSPISGAGSYNEQFF. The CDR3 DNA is TGTGCCAGCTCACCAATTTCCGGGGCGGGGTCCTACAATGAGCAGTTCTTC.

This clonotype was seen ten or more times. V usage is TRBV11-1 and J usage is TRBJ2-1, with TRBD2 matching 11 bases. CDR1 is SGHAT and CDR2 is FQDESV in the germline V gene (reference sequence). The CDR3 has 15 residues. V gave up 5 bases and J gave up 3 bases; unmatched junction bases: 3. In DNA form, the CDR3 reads TGTGCCAGCAGCCAAACTAGCGGGAGCTACAATGAGCAGTTCTTC. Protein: CASSQTSGSYNEQFF.

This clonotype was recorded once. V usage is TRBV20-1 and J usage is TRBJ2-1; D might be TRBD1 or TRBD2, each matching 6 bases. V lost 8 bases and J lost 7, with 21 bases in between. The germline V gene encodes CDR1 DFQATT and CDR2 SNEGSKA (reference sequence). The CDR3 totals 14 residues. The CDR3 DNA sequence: TGCAGTTCCCTAGGCCCGGGGGCGGGGAATGAGCAGTTCTTC. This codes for CSSLGPGAGNEQFF.

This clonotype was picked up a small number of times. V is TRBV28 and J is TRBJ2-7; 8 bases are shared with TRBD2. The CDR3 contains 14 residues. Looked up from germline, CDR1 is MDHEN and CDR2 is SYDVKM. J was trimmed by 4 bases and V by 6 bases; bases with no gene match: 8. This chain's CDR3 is CASRIGLAGYEQYF. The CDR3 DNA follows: TGTGCCAGCAGAATAGGACTAGCTGGTTACGAGCAGTACTTC.

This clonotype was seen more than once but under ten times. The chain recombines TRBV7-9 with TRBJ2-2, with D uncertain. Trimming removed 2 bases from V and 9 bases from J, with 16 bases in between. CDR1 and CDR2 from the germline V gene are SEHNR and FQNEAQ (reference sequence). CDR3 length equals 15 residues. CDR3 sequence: CASSLIGWSDRELFF. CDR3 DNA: TGTGCCAGCAGCTTAATAGGGTGGAGTGACCGGGAGCTGTTTTTT.

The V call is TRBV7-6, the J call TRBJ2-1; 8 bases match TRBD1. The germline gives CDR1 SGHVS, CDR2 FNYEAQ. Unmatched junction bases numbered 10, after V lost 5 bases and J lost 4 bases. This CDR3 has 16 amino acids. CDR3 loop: CASSNYRGVGYNEQFF. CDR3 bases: TGTGCCAGCAGCAACTACAGGGGGGTTGGGTACAATGAGCAGTTCTTC.

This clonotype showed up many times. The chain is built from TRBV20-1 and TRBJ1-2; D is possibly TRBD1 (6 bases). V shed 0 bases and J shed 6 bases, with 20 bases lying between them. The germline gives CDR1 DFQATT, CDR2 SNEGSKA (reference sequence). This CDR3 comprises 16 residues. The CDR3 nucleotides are TGCAGTGCTAGAGAAGGGGGAAAGGCTTCAATCAATGGCTACACCTTC. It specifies CSAREGGKASINGYTF.

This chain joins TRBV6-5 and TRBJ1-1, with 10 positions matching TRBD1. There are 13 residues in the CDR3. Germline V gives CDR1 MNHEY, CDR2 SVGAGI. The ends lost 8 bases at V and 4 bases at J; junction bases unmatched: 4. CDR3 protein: CASVRDRGTEAFF. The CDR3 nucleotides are TGTGCCAGCGTTAGGGACAGGGGCACTGAAGCTTTCTTT.

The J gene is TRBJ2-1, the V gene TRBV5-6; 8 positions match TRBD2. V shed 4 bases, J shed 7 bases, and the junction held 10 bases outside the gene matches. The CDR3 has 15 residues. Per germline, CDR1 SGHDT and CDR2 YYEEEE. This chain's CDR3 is CASSKDGRAINEQFF. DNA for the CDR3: TGTGCCAGCAGCAAAGACGGGAGGGCCATTAATGAGCAGTTCTTC.